A selection of T cell receptor beta chains follows, all from one sample in a study of human T cells and chemical hapten exposure. Using its own MiXCR run on the RACE reads, TCRdb lists one record per CDR3 protein. Among 79,000 or so distinct CDR3 sequences listed, 32% were seen once. This sample comprised whole blood, obtained in connection with sensitization to the hapten diphenylcyclopropenone (DPC). All receptors derive from a man in his forties with alopecia areata. Some clones in this sample may be carry-over from other donors' samples. The CDR3 runs from the conserved cysteine through the conserved F or W. The listing skips clone size in some rows; elsewhere it reads once, few, many or a size class.

J: TRBJ2-1
size: -
V: TRBV6-5
CDR3: CASSYSWGQGNEQFF

J: TRBJ2-1
size: -
V: TRBV29-1
CDR3: CSPIRAGADYNEQFF

J: TRBJ2-3
size: -
V: TRBV4-1
CDR3: CASSTPSGTDTQYF

J: TRBJ2-4
size: -
V: TRBV20-1
CDR3: CSARAGLGKNIQYF

J: TRBJ1-1
size: -
V: TRBV5-1
CDR3: CASSPARGGLYEAFF

J: TRBJ2-5
size: -
V: TRBV5-1
CDR3: CASSRRAGQETQYF

J: TRBJ2-3
size: -
V: TRBV5-1
CDR3: CASSPIPSGPRTDTQYF

J: TRBJ1-2
size: few
V: TRBV5-1
CDR3: CASSGDLNYGYTF

J: TRBJ2-2
size: few
V: TRBV25-1
CDR3: CASSGGQGTWTNTGELFF

J: TRBJ2-1
size: -
V: TRBV6-5
CDR3: CASSPSEGNEQFF

J: TRBJ2-6
size: -
V: TRBV10-3
CDR3: CAIGSGARSGANVLTF

J: TRBJ1-1
size: -
V: TRBV11-2
CDR3: CASSRDRGGRAFF

J: TRBJ1-1
size: -
V: TRBV13
CDR3: CASSLSRGGAEAFF

J: TRBJ2-7
size: few
V: TRBV12-3/TRBV12-4
CDR3: CASRPQGARVHEQYF

J: TRBJ2-6
size: few
V: TRBV7-9
CDR3: CASSPPTALSGANVLTF

J: TRBJ2-6
size: few
V: TRBV12-3/TRBV12-4
CDR3: CASSLRGGTDPSGANVLTF

J: TRBJ2-1
size: -
V: TRBV18
CDR3: CASSPARYNEQFF

J: TRBJ2-1
size: -
V: TRBV25-1
CDR3: CASGAGVFNEQFF

J: TRBJ2-3
size: -
V: TRBV20-1
CDR3: CSARGEVTDTQYF

J: TRBJ2-3
size: -
V: TRBV28
CDR3: CASSWTGKDTQYF

J: TRBJ2-3
size: -
V: TRBV12-3/TRBV12-4
CDR3: CASSFGTGLTDTQYF

J: TRBJ2-1
size: -
V: TRBV7-2
CDR3: CASSLASGKYNEQFF

J: TRBJ2-1
size: -
V: TRBV5-6
CDR3: CASSITSGWQFF

J: TRBJ1-2
size: few
V: TRBV10-3
CDR3: CAISEKGQSVYGYTF

J: TRBJ2-3
size: few
V: TRBV12-3/TRBV12-4
CDR3: CASSSPSRRGTDTQYF

J: TRBJ1-5
size: few
V: TRBV20-1
CDR3: CSARTGGNQPQHF